The 10 T cell receptor beta chains given below trace back to one sample, sequenced in a study of blood T cell repertoires in COVID-19. Here immunoSEQ multiplex PCR was the method, and the copy in TCRdb shows in-frame clones only, minus some. The sample has 180,000 or so clones, over 70% seen once. Sequenced sample: PBMCs or T cells enriched from blood (not recorded which). The receptors were sampled from a woman aged 55-69 years who had recovered from COVID-19.

This clone rates as medium-sized (0.01 to 0.1%). Other nucleotide sequences from this sample produce the same CDR3. The V and J genes are TRBV12-3 or TRBV12-4 and TRBJ1-1; 8 bases map to TRBD1. J was trimmed by 7 bases and V by 2 bases; bases with no gene match: 0. The CDR3 sequence is 12 residues long. CDR3 in DNA: TGTGCCAGCAGTTTAACAGGGGGTGAAGCTTTCTTT. The encoded protein is CASSLTGGEAFF.

V and J are TRBV27 and TRBJ1-1; 10 bases align to TRBD1. V shed 5 bases, J shed 3 bases, and the junction held 12 bases outside the gene matches. Germline V gives CDR1 MNHEY, CDR2 SMNVEV (reference sequence). The CDR3 extends over 17 amino acids. CDR3 nucleotide sequence: TGTGCCAGCAGTCCGGGGACAGGGGTTAGACACGACACTGAAGCTTTCTTT. Translation gives CASSPGTGVRHDTEAFF.

This chain uses TRBV4-2 with TRBJ2-7, with a possible D match to TRBD2 (5 bases). The CDR3 length is 14 residues. CDR1 and CDR2 (germline): LGHNA, YNFKEQ. Trimming took off 4 bases at V and 2 bases at J, with 12 bases between the two ends. The CDR3 DNA is TGTGCCAGCAGCCCCTCAGCGGCAACCTACGAGCAGTACTTC. Translation: CASSPSAATYEQYF.

This clone was recorded once. V and J are TRBV7-3 and TRBJ2-1, with TRBD1 as a possible D gene (5 bases). Per the germline V gene, CDR1 is SGHTA and CDR2 is FQGTGA. The CDR3 consists of 13 residues. V lost 4 bases and J lost 3, with 7 bases in between. CDR3 DNA: TGTGCCAGCAGCTACGACAGCTACAATGAGCAGTTCTTC. Translated: CASSYDSYNEQFF.

V usage is TRBV5-1 and J usage is TRBJ2-2, with a weak D call TRBD2 (5 bases). The ends were cut back, 2 bases at V and 0 bases at J, with 17 bases in the middle. CDR1 SGHRS and CDR2 YFSETQ come from the germline V gene. This CDR3 has 18 amino acids. CDR3 nucleotide sequence: TGCGCCAGCAGCTTCCTTTTGGAGGACGCGGCGAACACCGGGGAGCTGTTTTTT. Amino acid sequence: CASSFLLEDAANTGELFF.

This clone has just one count. The genes are TRBV27 and TRBJ1-1; perhaps TRBD1 as D (6 bases). Germline CDR1 MNHEY, CDR2 SMNVEV (reference sequence). The CDR3 runs to 14 residues. V was clipped by 3 bases and J by 2 bases, with 10 bases between them. The CDR3 loop is CASSFQGGNTEAFF. Written as DNA, the CDR3 is TGTGCCAGCAGTTTCCAAGGGGGTAACACTGAAGCTTTCTTT.

The V and J genes are TRBV5-1 and TRBJ1-4; D remains ambiguous. Germline lookup yields CDR1 SGHRS and CDR2 YFSETQ. There are 15 residues in the CDR3. Trimming removed 2 bases from V and 0 bases from J, with 8 bases in between. The CDR3, as DNA: TGCGCCAGCAGCTTCGGGGAACCAACTAATGAAAAACTGTTTTTT. It codes for CASSFGEPTNEKLFF.

This chain connects TRBV11-2 to TRBJ1-2, with 7 nucleotides matching TRBD1. Trimming removed 1 base from V and 7 bases from J; junction bases left unmatched: 6. The CDR3 totals 14 residues. Germline-derived CDR1 and CDR2 are SGHAT and FQNNGV. CDR3 in amino acids: CASSLVLGGGGYTF. For the CDR3, the DNA is TGTGCCAGCAGCTTAGTACTAGGGGGCGGTGGCTACACCTTC.

This clone was detected only once. The genes are TRBV4-2 and TRBJ2-3; D is possibly TRBD2 (6 bases). Germline assignment: CDR1 LGHNA and CDR2 YNFKEQ. This CDR3 comprises 14 residues. Trimming removed 4 bases from V and 1 base from J, with 9 bases in between. CDR3 bases: TGTGCCAGCAGCCCCCAGCGGGGCACAGATACGCAGTATTTT. Translating gives CASSPQRGTDTQYF.

This chain uses TRBV19 with TRBJ2-7, with 9 nucleotides matching TRBD1. This CDR3 has 15 amino acids. Per germline, CDR1 LNHDA and CDR2 SQIVND (reference sequence). Unmatched junction bases numbered 5, after V lost 1 base and J lost 4 bases. CDR3 sequence (DNA): TGTGCCAGTAGTATAGCGGACAGGGGTTTATACGAGCAGTACTTC. It encodes CASSIADRGLYEQYF.